This T cell receptor beta chain was recovered during a study of response to subunit inactivated influenza vaccine. TCRdb re-analysed the RT-PCR reads in MiXCR, keeping a single row per CDR3 protein. The top ten clones hold approximately 9.9% of a sample with more than 500,000 distinct CDR3 sequences, about 11% of them seen once. The CDR3 is 14 residues long. Germline CDR1 SEHNR, CDR2 FQNEAQ (reference sequence). V lost 5 bases and J 1 base, leaving 9 bases between the germline ends. The table lists this clonotype with many counts. These data also featured in a second study, about T cells expressing NK-cell markers. Turning to that study: Libraries used 5'RACE template switching adding universal primer site and UMIs. Sorted CD3+CD56+NKG2C+, CD3+CD56+NKG2C- and CD3+CD56-NKG2C+ T cells supplied TCR beta repertoires. No clear determination of HCMV specificity was made for expanded NKG2C+ T cell clones.

The V and J genes are TRBV7-9 and TRBJ2-4; the D gene is possibly TRBD2 (6 bases). Specimen: PBMCs from blood, collected on the day of vaccination. The source is a man aged 50-60 years who received an inactivated influenza vaccine. CDR3 protein: CASSLAGAKNIQYF. Here the CDR3 DNA reads TGTGCCAGCAGCCTGGCGGGGGCCAAAAACATTCAGTACTTC.